The 14 T cell receptor beta chains below come from one sample, sequenced in a study of T cell changes during pregnancy in multiple sclerosis. The method was immunoSEQ multiplex PCR; TCRdb's version includes in-frame clones alone and lacks a portion of them. The sample has about 93,000 clones, around 93% seen once. Sequencing was performed on peripheral blood, taken before pregnancy. These receptors were taken from a female donor with multiple sclerosis, enrolled in a pregnancy study.

The rearrangement joins TRBV18 to TRBJ2-1, with D unresolved. This CDR3 spans 13 amino acids. Trimming took 4 bases from V and 5 from J, leaving 9 bases between them. Germline lookup yields CDR1 KGHSH and CDR2 LQKENI. The CDR3 is CASSLTRNNEQFF. For the CDR3, the DNA is TGTGCCAGCTCACTCACCAGGAACAATGAGCAGTTCTTC.

V gene TRBV6-1 combines with J gene TRBJ1-1; maybe TRBD1 (5 bases). This CDR3 has 15 amino acids. The V gene's germline CDR1 is MNHNS and CDR2 SASEGT. The V end was cut by 6 bases, the J end by 3 bases, with 17 bases between. CDR3 sequence: CASSRTQSGDTEAFF. The CDR3 bases are TGTGCCAGCAGCCGGACACAAAGTGGGGACACTGAAGCTTTCTTT.

The CDR3 spells CASRTAFNQPQHF. The CDR3 coding sequence is TGTGCCAGCAGGACAGCCTTCAATCAGCCCCAGCATTTT. The chain recombines TRBV5-8 with TRBJ1-5; TRBD1 might be the D (5 bases). CDR3 length equals 13 residues. Trimming removed 5 bases from V and 3 bases from J, with 9 bases in between. CDR1 SGHTS and CDR2 YDEGEE come from the germline V gene.

The chain couples TRBV4-1 to TRBJ2-3; possible D gene TRBD2, 6 bases. With 5 bases removed from V and 4 bases from J, the gap between germline ends came to 16 bases. CDR1 is MGHRA, CDR2 YSYEKL, per germline. The CDR3 consists of 15 residues. CDR3 nucleotides: TGCGCCAGCAGCGACGGGCCGGGGGTGGCAGATACGCAGTATTTT. Translation: CASSDGPGVADTQYF.

The V and J genes are TRBV6-1 and TRBJ2-7; possible D gene TRBD1, 6 bases. V was clipped by 6 bases and J by 1 base, with 10 bases between them. Germline V CDR1 and CDR2: MNHNS, SASEGT. The CDR3 has 13 residues. CDR3 sequence: CASSMDRSYEQYF. The CDR3 DNA reads TGTGCCAGCAGCATGGACAGATCCTACGAGCAGTACTTC.

CDR3 loop: CASSFDGLSTGELFF. Here the CDR3 DNA reads TGTGCCAGCAGCTTTGACGGACTTAGCACCGGGGAGCTGTTTTTT. The genes are TRBV7-2 and TRBJ2-2; D is possibly TRBD2 (5 bases). The CDR3 is 15 residues long. V lost 3 bases to trimming and J lost 4 bases, with 12 bases between them. Germline-derived CDR1 and CDR2 are SGHTA and FQGNSA.

The V gene is TRBV7-2, the J gene TRBJ2-7, with TRBD2 matching 9 bases. Trimming cost V 1 base and J 4 bases; bases outside gene matches: 8. The germline gives CDR1 SGHTA, CDR2 FQGNSA. CDR3 length: 16 residues. CDR3 coding DNA: TGTGCCAGCAGCTTAGGCATTGGGCGGGGGGGGTACGAGCAGTACTTC. Protein product: CASSLGIGRGGYEQYF.

The chain uses TRBV27 and TRBJ2-7, with 14 bases matching TRBD2. Trimming cost V 8 bases and J 7 bases; bases outside gene matches: 22. Germline CDR1 reads MNHEY; CDR2 reads SMNVEV (reference sequence). The CDR3 loop spans 19 amino acids. This CDR3 is CASGGLGTGGLAGALEQYF. In DNA, the CDR3 is TGTGCCAGCGGAGGGTTGGGGACAGGGGGACTAGCGGGAGCCCTAGAGCAGTACTTC.

The chain is built from TRBV2 and TRBJ1-5; 8 bases are shared with TRBD1. V lost 3 bases, J lost 6 bases, and 4 bases stayed unmatched. Germline V lookup: CDR1 SNHLY, CDR2 FYNNEI. There are 14 residues in the CDR3. CDR3 region: CASSESGGFQPQHF. The CDR3 bases are TGTGCCAGCAGTGAGTCAGGGGGCTTTCAGCCCCAGCATTTT.

The gene calls are TRBV9 and TRBJ2-7; D remains ambiguous. V was shortened by 1 base and J by 7 bases, with 12 bases between the two germline ends. CDR1 SGDLS and CDR2 YYNGEE come from the germline V gene. This CDR3 is 13 amino acids long. DNA of the CDR3: TGTGCCAGCAGCGTACAGGTGGCCCGGGAGCAGTACTTC. Amino acid sequence: CASSVQVAREQYF. The full variable domain, with the rest looked up from reference TRBV9 and TRBJ2-7, is DSGVTQTPKHLITATGQRVTLRCSPRSGDLSVYWYQQSLDQGLQFLIQYYNGEERAKGNILERFSAQQFPDLHSELNLSSLELGDSALYFCASSVQVAREQYFGPGTRLTVT.

This chain links TRBV5-1 with TRBJ2-3; TRBD2 aligns across 7 bases. With V trimmed by 2 bases and J by 0 bases, 6 bases remained unmatched. This CDR3 region has 16 residues. CDR1 SGHRS and CDR2 YFSETQ come from the germline V gene. The CDR3 sequence is CASSFSSRGSTDTQYF. Written as DNA, the CDR3 is TGCGCCAGCAGCTTCTCATCGCGGGGGAGCACAGATACGCAGTATTTT. The full variable domain, with the rest looked up from reference TRBV5-1 and TRBJ2-3, is KAGVTQTPRYLIKTRGQQVTLSCSPISGHRSVSWYQQTPGQGLQFLFEYFSETQRNKGNFPGRFSGRQFSNSRSEMNVSTLELGDSALYLCASSFSSRGSTDTQYFGPGTRLTVL.

This clone has a handful of counts. This CDR3 is CSVDPTGALFNYGYTF. Written as DNA, the CDR3 is TGCAGCGTTGATCCGACAGGGGCCCTTTTTAACTATGGCTACACCTTC. V usage is TRBV29-1 and J usage is TRBJ1-2; 8 bases fit TRBD1. CDR3 length: 16 residues. Germline V CDR1 and CDR2: SQVTM, ANQGSEA. V gave up 3 bases and J gave up 1 base; unmatched junction bases: 10.

The CDR3 is CASSFETSPQDTQYF. Written as DNA, the CDR3 is TGTGCCAGCAGCTTCGAAACTAGCCCGCAGGATACGCAGTATTTT. The V gene is TRBV5-4, the J gene TRBJ2-3, with D perhaps TRBD2 (6 bases). Germline CDR1 reads SGHNT; CDR2 reads YYREEE (reference sequence). This CDR3 comprises 15 residues. V lost 2 bases, J lost 6 bases, and 16 bases lay in between. The full variable domain, rest sourced from reference TRBV5-4 and TRBJ2-3, is ETGVTQSPTHLIKTRGQQVTLRCSSQSGHNTVSWYQQALGQGPQFIFQYYREEENGRGNFPPRFSGLQFPNYSSELNVNALELDDSALYLCASSFETSPQDTQYFGPGTRLTVL.

This clone was observed a single time. The chain combines TRBV4-1 with TRBJ2-3, with 10 bases matching TRBD2. Per germline, CDR1 MGHRA and CDR2 YSYEKL. V shed 0 bases, J shed 3 bases, and the junction held 6 bases outside the gene matches. This CDR3 region has 17 residues. The CDR3 coding sequence is TGCGCCAGCAGCCAAGATCCAGCGGGGGGGCAGACAGATACGCAGTATTTT. This codes for CASSQDPAGGQTDTQYF.